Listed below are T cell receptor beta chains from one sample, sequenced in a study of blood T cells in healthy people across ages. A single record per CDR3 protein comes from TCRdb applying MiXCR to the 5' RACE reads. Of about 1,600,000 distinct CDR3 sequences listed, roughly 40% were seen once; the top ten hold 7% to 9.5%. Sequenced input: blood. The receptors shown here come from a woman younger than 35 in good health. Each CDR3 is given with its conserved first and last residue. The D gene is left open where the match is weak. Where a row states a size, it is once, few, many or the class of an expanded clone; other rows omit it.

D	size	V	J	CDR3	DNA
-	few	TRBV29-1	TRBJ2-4	CSVGGKNIQYF	TGCAGCGTTGGCGGCAAAAACATTCAGTACTTC
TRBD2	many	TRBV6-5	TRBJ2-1	CASSYGGTTYNEQFF	TGTGCCAGCAGTTACGGGGGGACTACCTACAATGAGCAGTTCTTC
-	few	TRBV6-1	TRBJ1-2	CASSERDLSYGYTF	TGTGCCAGCAGTGAGAGGGACCTTTCCTATGGCTACACCTTC
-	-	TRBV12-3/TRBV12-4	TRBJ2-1	CASSEPGPVEQFF	TGTGCCAGCAGTGAACCGGGGCCTGTTGAGCAGTTCTTC
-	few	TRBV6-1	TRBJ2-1	CASIGDGSSYNEQFF	TGTGCCAGCATCGGGGACGGAAGCTCCTACAATGAGCAGTTCTTC
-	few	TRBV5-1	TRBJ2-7	CASSLLADNEQYF	TGCGCCAGCAGCTTGCTCGCGGACAATGAGCAGTACTTC
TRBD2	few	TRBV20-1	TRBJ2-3	CSANGGAADTQYF	TGCAGTGCTAACGGGGGGGCCGCAGATACGCAGTATTTT
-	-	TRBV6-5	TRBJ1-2	CASRKTGSRGYTF	TGTGCCAGCAGAAAGACAGGCAGTAGGGGCTACACCTTC
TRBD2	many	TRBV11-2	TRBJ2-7	CASSLGLADISYEQYF	TGTGCCAGCAGCTTAGGGCTAGCGGATATCTCCTACGAGCAGTACTTC
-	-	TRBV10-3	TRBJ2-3	CAISELISARASTDTQYF	TGTGCCATCAGTGAGTTAATTAGCGCACGAGCTAGCACAGATACGCAGTATTTT
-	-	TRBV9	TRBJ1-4	CASSVGTPRGEKLFF	TGTGCCAGCAGCGTAGGGACACCCCGGGGTGAAAAACTGTTTTTT
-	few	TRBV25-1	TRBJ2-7	CASSHGRAPEQYF	TGTGCCAGCAGCCACGGACGCGCCCCCGAGCAGTACTTC
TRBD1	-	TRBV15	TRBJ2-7	CATSRAPGQNYEQYF	TGTGCCACCAGCAGAGCCCCGGGACAGAACTACGAGCAGTACTTC
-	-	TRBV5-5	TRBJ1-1	CASSLSAWGEEAFF	TGTGCCAGCAGCTTGTCGGCATGGGGGGAAGAAGCTTTCTTT
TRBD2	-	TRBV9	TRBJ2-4	CASSVGDGEGAKNIQYF	TGTGCCAGCAGCGTAGGAGACGGGGAGGGGGCCAAAAACATTCAGTACTTC
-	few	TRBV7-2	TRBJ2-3	CASARIGLSTDTQYF	TGTGCCAGCGCACGCATAGGCCTGAGCACAGATACGCAGTATTTT
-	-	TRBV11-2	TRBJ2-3	CASGPQYF	TGTGCCAGCGGCCCGCAGTATTTT
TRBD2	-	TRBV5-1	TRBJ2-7	CASSLGGLAGVLTYEQYF	TGCGCCAGCAGCTTGGGGGGACTAGCGGGAGTTTTAACCTACGAGCAGTACTTC
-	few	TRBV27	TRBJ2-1	CASRTSLSSYNEQFF	TGTGCCAGCAGGACTAGTCTAAGCTCCTACAATGAGCAGTTCTTC
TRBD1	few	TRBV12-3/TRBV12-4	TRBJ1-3	CASKPDRAGNTIYF	TGTGCCAGCAAGCCGGACAGGGCTGGAAACACCATATATTTT
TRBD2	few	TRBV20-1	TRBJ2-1	CSAWFSGGVEFF	TGCAGTGCATGGTTTAGCGGGGGGGTGGAGTTCTTC
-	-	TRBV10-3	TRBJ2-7	CAISDIHRPPSGEQYF	TGTGCCATCAGTGATATCCATCGGCCCCCCTCGGGAGAGCAGTACTTC
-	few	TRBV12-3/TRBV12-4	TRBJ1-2	CASRRAAIGANYGYTF	TGTGCCAGCAGGCGGGCAGCCATCGGGGCTAACTATGGCTACACCTTC
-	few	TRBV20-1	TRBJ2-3	CSARGGNYPDTQYF	TGCAGTGCTAGGGGGGGTAATTATCCCGATACGCAGTATTTT
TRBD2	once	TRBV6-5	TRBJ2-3	CASSYRTSGTGRDTQYF	TGTGCCAGCAGTTACCGGACTAGCGGGACCGGTAGGGATACGCAGTATTTT
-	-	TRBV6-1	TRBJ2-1	CASSSVGMETQFF	TGTGCCAGCAGTTCCGTTGGGATGGAGACCCAGTTCTTC
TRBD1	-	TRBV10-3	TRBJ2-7	CAISPWTGSYEQYF	TGTGCCATCAGTCCGTGGACAGGGAGCTACGAGCAGTACTTC
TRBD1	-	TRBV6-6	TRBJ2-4	CASNDRGVGEQYF	TGTGCCAGCAACGACAGGGGGGTGGGGGAGCAGTACTTC
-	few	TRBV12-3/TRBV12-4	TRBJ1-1	CASSLVRKTEAFF	TGTGCCAGCAGCCTAGTAAGGAAAACTGAAGCTTTCTTT
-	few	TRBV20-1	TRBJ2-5	CSATTAQETQYF	TGCAGTGCTACCACAGCACAAGAGACCCAGTACTTC
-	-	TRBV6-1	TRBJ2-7	CAVGEQYF	TGTGCCGTCGGAGAGCAGTACTTC
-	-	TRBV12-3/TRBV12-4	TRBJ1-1	CASSLRGEAYTEAFF	TGTGCCAGCAGTTTACGAGGGGAGGCGTACACTGAAGCTTTCTTT
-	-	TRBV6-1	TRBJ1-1	CASRQGPGTEAFF	TGTGCCAGCAGGCAGGGGCCCGGCACTGAAGCTTTCTTT
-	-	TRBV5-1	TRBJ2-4	CASSLFQAGAKNIQYF	TGCGCCAGCAGCTTGTTCCAGGCGGGGGCCAAAAACATTCAGTACTTC
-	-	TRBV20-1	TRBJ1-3	CSAKPTGTGNTIYF	TGCAGTGCCAAGCCAACAGGGACTGGAAACACCATATATTTT
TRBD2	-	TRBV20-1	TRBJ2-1	CSARRGASYNEQFF	TGCAGTGCCAGGCGGGGGGCCTCCTACAATGAGCAGTTCTTC
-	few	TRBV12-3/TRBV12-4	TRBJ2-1	CASSLARLGRDEQFF	TGTGCCAGCAGTTTAGCGCGACTAGGCAGGGATGAGCAGTTCTTC
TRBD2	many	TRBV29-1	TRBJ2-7	CSVLTSGATYEQYF	TGCAGCGTCCTGACTAGCGGGGCTACGTACGAGCAGTACTTC
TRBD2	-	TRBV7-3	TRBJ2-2	CASSPRDYKTSTGELFF	TGTGCCAGCAGCCCCCGGGACTATAAGACGTCCACCGGGGAGCTGTTTTTT
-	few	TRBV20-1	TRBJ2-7	CSATTGQPYEQYF	TGCAGTGCTACCACAGGGCAACCCTACGAGCAGTACTTC